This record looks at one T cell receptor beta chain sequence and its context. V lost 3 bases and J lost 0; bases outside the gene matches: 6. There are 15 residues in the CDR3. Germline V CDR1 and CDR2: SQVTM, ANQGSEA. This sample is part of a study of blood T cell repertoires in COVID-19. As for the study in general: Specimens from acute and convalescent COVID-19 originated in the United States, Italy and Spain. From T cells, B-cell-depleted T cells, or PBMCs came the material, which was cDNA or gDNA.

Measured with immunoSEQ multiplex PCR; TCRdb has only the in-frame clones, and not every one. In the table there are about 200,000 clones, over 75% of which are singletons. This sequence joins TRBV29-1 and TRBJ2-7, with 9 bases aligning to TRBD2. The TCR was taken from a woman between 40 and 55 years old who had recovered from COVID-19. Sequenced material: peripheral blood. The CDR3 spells CSVESSGTNSYEQYF. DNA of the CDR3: TGCAGCGTTGAGTCTAGCGGGACAAACTCCTACGAGCAGTACTTC.